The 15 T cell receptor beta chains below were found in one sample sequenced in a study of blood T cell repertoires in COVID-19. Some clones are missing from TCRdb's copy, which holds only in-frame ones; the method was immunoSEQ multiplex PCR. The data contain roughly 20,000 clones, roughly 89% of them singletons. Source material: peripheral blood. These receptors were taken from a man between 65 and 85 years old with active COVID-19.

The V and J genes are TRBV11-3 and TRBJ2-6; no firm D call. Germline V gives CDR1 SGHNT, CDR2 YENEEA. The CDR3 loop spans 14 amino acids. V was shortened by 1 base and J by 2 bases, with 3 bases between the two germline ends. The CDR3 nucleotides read TGTGCCAGCAGCTTAGTAGCTGGGGCCAACGTCCTGACTTTC. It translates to CASSLVAGANVLTF. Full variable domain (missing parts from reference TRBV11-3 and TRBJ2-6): EAGVVQSPRYKIIEKKQPVAFWCNPISGHNTLYWYLQNLGQGPELLIRYENEEAVDDSQLPKDRFSAERLKGVDSTLKIQPAELGDSAVYLCASSLVAGANVLTFGAGSRLTVL.

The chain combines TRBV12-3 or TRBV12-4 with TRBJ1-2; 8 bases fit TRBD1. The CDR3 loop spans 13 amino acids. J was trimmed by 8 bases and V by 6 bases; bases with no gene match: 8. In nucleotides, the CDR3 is TGTGCCAGCAGCCAGGGGGCGCAGCAGGGCTACACCTTC. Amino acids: CASSQGAQQGYTF.

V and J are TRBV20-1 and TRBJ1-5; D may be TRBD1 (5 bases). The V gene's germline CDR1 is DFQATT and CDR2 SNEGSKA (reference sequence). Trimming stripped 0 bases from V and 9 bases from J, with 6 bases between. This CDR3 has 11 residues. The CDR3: CSAREQGPQHF. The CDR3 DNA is TGCAGTGCTAGAGAGCAGGGGCCCCAGCATTTT.

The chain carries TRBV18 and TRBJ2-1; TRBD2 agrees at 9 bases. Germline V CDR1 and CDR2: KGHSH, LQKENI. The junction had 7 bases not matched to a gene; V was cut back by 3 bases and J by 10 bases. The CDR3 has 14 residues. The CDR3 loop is CASSPLAGVKEQFF. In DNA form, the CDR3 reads TGTGCCAGCTCACCCTTAGCGGGAGTAAAGGAGCAGTTCTTC.

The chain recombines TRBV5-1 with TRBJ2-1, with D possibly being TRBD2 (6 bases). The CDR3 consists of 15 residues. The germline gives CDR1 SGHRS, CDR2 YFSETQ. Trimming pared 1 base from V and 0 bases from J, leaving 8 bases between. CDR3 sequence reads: CASSLSGGSYNEQFF. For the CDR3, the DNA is TGCGCCAGCAGCTTGTCCGGGGGCTCCTACAATGAGCAGTTCTTC. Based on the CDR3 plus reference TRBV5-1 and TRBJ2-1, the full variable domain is KAGVTQTPRYLIKTRGQQVTLSCSPISGHRSVSWYQQTPGQGLQFLFEYFSETQRNKGNFPGRFSGRQFSNSRSEMNVSTLELGDSALYLCASSLSGGSYNEQFFGPGTRLTVL.

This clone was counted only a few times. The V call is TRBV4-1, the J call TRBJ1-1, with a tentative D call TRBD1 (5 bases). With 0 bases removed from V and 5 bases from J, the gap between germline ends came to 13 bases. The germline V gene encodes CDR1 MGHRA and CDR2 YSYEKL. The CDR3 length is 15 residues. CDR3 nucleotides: TGCGCCAGCAGCCAAGATCAGGCAGGGAAAACTGAAGCTTTCTTT. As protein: CASSQDQAGKTEAFF.

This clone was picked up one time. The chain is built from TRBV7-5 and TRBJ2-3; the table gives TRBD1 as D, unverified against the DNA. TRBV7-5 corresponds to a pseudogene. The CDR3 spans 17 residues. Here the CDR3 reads CVRSPSRFEGGIDTQYF. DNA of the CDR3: TGTGTCAGAAGCCCCTCCCGGTTTGAAGGGGGCATAGATACGCAGTATTTT.

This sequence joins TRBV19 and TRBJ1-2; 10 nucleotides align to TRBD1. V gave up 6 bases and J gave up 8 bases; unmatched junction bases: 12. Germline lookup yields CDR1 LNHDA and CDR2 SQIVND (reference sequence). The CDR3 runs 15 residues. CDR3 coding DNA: TGTGCCAGTAGAACCTATTCGGGACAGGGGCAAGGCTACACCTTC. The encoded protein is CASRTYSGQGQGYTF. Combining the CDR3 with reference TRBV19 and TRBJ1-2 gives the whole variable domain DGGITQSPKYLFRKEGQNVTLSCEQNLNHDAMYWYRQDPGQGLRLIYYSQIVNDFQKGDIAEGYSVSREKKESFPLTVTSAQKNPTAFYLCASRTYSGQGQGYTFGSGTRLTVV.

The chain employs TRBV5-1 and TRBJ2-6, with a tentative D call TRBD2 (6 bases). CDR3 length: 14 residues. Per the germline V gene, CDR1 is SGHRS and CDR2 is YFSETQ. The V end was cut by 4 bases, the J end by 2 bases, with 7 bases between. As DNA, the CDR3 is TGCGCCAGCAGCCGGGAGCCTGGGGCCAACGTCCTGACTTTC. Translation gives CASSREPGANVLTF.

CDR3 nucleotide sequence: TGTGCCTGGAGTCAACAAAGGGGGAGAGGGAACTATGGCTACACCTTC. It is translated as CAWSQQRGRGNYGYTF. This rearrangement joins TRBV30 to TRBJ1-2; tentatively, D is TRBD1 (6 bases). The CDR3 runs to 16 residues. Germline values: CDR1 GTSNPN, CDR2 SVGIG (reference sequence). V lost 2 bases to trimming and J lost 2 bases, with 18 bases between them.

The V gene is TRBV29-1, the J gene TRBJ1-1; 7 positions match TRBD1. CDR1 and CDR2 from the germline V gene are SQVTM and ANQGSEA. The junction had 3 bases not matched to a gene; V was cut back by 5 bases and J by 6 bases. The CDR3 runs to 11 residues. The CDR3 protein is CSVPGTAEAFF. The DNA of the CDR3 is TGCAGCGTTCCCGGGACAGCTGAAGCTTTCTTT. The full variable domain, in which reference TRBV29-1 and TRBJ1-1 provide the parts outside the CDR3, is SAVISQKPSRDICQRGTSLTIQCQVDSQVTMMFWYRQQPGQSLTLIATANQGSEATYESGFVIDKFPISRPNLTFSTLTVSNMSPEDSSIYLCSVPGTAEAFFGQGTRLTVV.

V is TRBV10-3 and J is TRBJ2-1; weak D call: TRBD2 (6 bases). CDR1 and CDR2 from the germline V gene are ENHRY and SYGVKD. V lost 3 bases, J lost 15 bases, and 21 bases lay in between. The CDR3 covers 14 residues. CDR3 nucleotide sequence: TGTGCCATCAGTGATGTGGGTAGCGGTGGTTCGGCGTTCTTC. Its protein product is CAISDVGSGGSAFF.

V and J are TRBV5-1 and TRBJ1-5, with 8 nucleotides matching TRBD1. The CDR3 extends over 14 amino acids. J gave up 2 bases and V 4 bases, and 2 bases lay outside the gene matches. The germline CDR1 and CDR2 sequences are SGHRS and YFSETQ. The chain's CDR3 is CASSAGQGNQPQHF. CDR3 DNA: TGCGCCAGCAGCGCGGGACAGGGCAATCAGCCCCAGCATTTT.

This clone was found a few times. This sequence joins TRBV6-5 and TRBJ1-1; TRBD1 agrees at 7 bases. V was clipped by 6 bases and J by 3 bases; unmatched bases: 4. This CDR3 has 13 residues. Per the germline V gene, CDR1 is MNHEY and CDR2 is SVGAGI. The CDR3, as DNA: TGTGCCAGCAGCGTCCAGGGGGACACTGAAGCTTTCTTT. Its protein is CASSVQGDTEAFF.

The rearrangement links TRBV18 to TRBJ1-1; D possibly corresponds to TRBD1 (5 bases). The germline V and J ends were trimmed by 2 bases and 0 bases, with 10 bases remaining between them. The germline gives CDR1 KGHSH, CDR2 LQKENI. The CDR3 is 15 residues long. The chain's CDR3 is CASSPGASLNTEAFF. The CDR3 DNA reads TGTGCCAGCTCACCAGGGGCCAGCTTGAACACTGAAGCTTTCTTT.